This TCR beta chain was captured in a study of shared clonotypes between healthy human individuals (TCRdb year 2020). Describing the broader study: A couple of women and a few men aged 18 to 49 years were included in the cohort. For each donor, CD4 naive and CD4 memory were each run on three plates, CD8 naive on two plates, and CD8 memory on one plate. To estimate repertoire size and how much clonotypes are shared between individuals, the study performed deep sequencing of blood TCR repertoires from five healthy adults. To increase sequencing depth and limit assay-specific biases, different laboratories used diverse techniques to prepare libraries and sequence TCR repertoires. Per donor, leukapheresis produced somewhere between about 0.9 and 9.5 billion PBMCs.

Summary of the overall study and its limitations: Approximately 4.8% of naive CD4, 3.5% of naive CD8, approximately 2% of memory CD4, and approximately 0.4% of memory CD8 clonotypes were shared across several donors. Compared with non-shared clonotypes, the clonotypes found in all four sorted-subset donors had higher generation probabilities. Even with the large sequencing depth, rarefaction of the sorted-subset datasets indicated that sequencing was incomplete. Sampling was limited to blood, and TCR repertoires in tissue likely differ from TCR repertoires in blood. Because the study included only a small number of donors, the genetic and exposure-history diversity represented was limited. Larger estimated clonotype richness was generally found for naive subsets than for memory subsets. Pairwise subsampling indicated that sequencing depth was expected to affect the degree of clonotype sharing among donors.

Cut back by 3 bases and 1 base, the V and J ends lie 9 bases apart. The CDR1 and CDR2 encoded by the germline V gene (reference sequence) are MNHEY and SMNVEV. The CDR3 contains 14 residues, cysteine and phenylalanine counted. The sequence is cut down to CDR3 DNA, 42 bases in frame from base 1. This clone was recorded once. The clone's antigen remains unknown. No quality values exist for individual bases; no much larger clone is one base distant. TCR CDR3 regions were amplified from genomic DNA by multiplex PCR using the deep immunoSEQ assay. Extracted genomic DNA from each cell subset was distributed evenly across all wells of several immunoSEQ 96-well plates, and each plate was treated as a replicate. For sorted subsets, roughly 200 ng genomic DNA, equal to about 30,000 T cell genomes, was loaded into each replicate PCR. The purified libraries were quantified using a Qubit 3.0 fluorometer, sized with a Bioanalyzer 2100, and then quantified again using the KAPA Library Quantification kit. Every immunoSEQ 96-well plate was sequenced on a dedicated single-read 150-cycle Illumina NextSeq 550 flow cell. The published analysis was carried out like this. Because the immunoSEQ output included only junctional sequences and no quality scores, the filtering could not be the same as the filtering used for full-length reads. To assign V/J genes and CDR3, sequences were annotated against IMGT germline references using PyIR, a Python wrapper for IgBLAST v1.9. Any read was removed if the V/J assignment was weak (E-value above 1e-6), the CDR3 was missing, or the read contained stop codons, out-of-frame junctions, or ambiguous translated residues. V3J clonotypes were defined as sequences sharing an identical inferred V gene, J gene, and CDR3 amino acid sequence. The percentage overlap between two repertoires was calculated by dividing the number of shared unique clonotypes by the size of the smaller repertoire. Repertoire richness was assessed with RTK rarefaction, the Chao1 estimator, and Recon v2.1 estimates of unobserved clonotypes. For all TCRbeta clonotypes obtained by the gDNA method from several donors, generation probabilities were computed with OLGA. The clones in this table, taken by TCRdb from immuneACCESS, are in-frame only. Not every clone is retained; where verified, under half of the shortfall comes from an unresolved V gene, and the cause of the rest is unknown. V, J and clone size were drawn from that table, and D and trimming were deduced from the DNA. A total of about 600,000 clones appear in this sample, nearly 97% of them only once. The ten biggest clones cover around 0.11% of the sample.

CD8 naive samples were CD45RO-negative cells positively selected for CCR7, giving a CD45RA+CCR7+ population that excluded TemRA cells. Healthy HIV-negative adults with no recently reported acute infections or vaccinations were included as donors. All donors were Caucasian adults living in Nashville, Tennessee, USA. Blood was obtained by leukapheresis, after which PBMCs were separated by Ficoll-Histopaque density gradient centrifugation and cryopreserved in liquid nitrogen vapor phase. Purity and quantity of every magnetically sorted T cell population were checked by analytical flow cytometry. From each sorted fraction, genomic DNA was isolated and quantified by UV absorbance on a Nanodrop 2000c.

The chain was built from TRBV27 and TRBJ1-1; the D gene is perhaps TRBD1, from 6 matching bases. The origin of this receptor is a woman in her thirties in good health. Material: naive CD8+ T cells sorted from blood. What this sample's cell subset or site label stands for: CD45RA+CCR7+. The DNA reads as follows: TGTGCCAGCAGTTTGGGCAGGGGGAACACTGAAGCTTTCTTT. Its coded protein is CASSLGRGNTEAFF.